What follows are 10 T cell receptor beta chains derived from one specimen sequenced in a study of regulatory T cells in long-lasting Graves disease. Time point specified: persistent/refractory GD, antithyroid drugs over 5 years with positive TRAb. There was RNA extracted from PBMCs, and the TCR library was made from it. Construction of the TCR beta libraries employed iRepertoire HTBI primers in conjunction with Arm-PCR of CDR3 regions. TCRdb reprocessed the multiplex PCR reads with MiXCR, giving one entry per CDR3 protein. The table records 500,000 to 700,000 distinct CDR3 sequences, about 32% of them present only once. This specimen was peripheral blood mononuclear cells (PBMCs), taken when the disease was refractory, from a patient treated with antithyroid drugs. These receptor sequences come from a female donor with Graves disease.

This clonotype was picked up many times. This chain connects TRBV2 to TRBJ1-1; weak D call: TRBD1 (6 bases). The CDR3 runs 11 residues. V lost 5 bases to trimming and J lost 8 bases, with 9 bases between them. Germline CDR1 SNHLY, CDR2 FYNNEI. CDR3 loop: CASSIDREAFF. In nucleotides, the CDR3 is TGTGCCAGCAGTATCGACAGGGAAGCTTTCTTT.

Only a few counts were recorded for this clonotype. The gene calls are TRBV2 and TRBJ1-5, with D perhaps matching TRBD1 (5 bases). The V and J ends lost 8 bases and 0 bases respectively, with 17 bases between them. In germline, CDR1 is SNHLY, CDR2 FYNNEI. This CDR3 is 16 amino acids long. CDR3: CASSGTLGYSNQPQHF. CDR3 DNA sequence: TGTGCCAGCTCCGGGACGTTGGGCTATAGCAATCAGCCCCAGCATTTT.

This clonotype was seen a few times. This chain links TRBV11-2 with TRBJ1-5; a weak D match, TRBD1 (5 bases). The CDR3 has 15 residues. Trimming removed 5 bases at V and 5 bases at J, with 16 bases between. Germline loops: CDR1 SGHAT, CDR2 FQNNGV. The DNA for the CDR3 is TGTGCCAGCAGCCAGGACACCGGGATAGATCAGCCCCAGCATTTT. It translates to CASSQDTGIDQPQHF.

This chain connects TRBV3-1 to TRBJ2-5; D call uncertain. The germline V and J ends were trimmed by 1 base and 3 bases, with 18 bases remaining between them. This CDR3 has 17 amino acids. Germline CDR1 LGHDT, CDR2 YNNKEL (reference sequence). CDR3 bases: TGTGCCAGCAGCCAAGTATCATTCTTTCAGGTCGAAGAGACCCAGTACTTC. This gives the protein CASSQVSFFQVEETQYF.

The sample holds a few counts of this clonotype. The CDR3 loop is CASSYLQGVQYF. DNA of the CDR3: TGTGCCAGCAGTTACTTACAGGGGGTCCAGTACTTC. The J gene is TRBJ2-5, the V gene TRBV6-5; TRBD1 agrees at 8 bases. Germline CDR1 and CDR2: MNHEY and SVGAGI. The CDR3 has 12 residues. V lost 1 base and J lost 10; bases outside the gene matches: 2.

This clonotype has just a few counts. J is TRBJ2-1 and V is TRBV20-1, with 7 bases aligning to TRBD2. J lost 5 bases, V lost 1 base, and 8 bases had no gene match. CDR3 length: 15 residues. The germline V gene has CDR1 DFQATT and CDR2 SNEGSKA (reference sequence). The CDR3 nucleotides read TGCAGTGCTAGAGGCGTGTGGGAGGGTAACAATGAGCAGTTCTTC. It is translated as CSARGVWEGNNEQFF.

The CDR3 sequence is CASSQLVDNEQFF. The CDR3 DNA follows: TGTGCCAGCAGCCAGTTGGTTGACAATGAGCAGTTCTTC. This rearrangement joins TRBV6-2 or TRBV6-3 to TRBJ2-1; D not certain. V lost 6 bases, J lost 5 bases, and 11 bases lay in between. Germline lookup yields CDR1 MNHEY and CDR2 SVGEGT. CDR3 length equals 13 residues.

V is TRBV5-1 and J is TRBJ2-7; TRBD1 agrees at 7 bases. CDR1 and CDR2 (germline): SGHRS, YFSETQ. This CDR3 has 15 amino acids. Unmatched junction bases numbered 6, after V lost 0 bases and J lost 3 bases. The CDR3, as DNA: TGCGCCAGCAGCTTGGACGGGACAGAATACTACGAGCAGTACTTC. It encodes CASSLDGTEYYEQYF.

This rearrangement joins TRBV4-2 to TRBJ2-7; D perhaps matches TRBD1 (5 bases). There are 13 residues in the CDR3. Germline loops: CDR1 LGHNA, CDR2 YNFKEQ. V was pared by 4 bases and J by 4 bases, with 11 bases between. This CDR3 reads CASSRIRAYEQYF. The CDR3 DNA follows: TGTGCCAGCAGCCGAATCAGGGCGTACGAGCAGTACTTC.

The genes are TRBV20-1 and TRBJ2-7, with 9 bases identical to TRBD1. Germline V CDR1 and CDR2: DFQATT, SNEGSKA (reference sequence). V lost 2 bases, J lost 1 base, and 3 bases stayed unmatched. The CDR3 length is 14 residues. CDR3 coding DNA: TGCAGTGCTAGAAGACAGGGGGTATCCTACGAGCAGTACTTC. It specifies CSARRQGVSYEQYF.